These T cell receptor beta chains were read from a single sample in a study of T-cell reconstitution after alpha-beta-depleted transplantation in children. TCRdb processed the PCR reads anew with MiXCR; each CDR3 protein has one entry. Here the sample spans around 370,000 distinct CDR3 sequences, 10% being singletons. Specimen: PBMCs from the stem cell graft donor, collected from the stem cell graft. The receptors stem from a human donor who donated a stem cell graft to a child with acute lymphoblastic leukemia. The CDR3 runs from the conserved cysteine through the conserved F or W. A D gene is named only where the DNA matches it firmly. Some rows mark clone size as missing; the rest say once, few, many or name a class of expanded clone.

>14|TRBD2|TRBV7-2|few|TRBJ2-1
TGTGCCAGCAGCTTGACTAGCGGGAGAGGGGAGCAGTTCTTC
CASSLTSGRGEQFF
>15|TRBD1|TRBV7-9|.|TRBJ2-4
TGTGCCAGCAGCCGGACAGGGGAAAGGCCAAACATTCAGTACTTC
CASSRTGERPNIQYF
>15|.|TRBV5-1|few|TRBJ2-3
TGCGCCAGCAGTCTGGACCACCCCGGGGTAGATACGCAGTATTTT
CASSLDHPGVDTQYF
>15|TRBD2|TRBV7-2|.|TRBJ2-7
TGTGCCAGCAGCTTAGGTAGCGGGCCCTTATACGAGCAGTACTTC
CASSLGSGPLYEQYF
>15|.|TRBV7-2|few|TRBJ2-7
TGTGCCAGCAGCCCCCGTGGGCGGGTCTCCTACGAGCAGTACTTC
CASSPRGRVSYEQYF
>13|.|TRBV4-1|many|TRBJ2-7
TGCGCCAGCAGCCAGTCGGAGATGGACGAGCAGTACTTC
CASSQSEMDEQYF
>13|.|TRBV7-2|.|TRBJ2-7
TGTGCCAGCAGCCTCAGACAGGACTACGAGCAGTACTTC
CASSLRQDYEQYF
>17|TRBD1|TRBV20-1|.|TRBJ2-7
TGCAGTGCTAGGTCACCTCTTGGACAGGGCGACCACTACGAGCAGTACTTC
CSARSPLGQGDHYEQYF
>15|TRBD2|TRBV5-1|few|TRBJ2-1
TGCGCCAGCAGGTTGCGGGAGTACTCCTACAATGAGCAGTTCTTC
CASRLREYSYNEQFF
>13|TRBD1|TRBV12-3/TRBV12-4|many|TRBJ1-1
TGTGCCAGCAGTGGACAGGGGAACACTGAAGCTTTCTTT
CASSGQGNTEAFF
>17|TRBD1|TRBV28|many|TRBJ2-7
TGTGCCAGCAGTCTCGTCTTAAGGAGACAGGGGCCAGACGAGCAGTACTTC
CASSLVLRRQGPDEQYF
>14|TRBD2|TRBV29-1|few|TRBJ2-5
TGCAGCGTTGCCCCCGGGACTAGGGAAGAGACCCAGTACTTC
CSVAPGTREETQYF
>15|.|TRBV15|few|TRBJ1-4
TGTGCCACCAGCCGACCGACAGTATCGGGCGAAAAACTGTTTTTT
CATSRPTVSGEKLFF
>14|TRBD2|TRBV2|.|TRBJ2-1
TGTGCCGGTATTGGCGGGAGGCAATACAATGAGCAGTTCTTC
CAGIGGRQYNEQFF
>16|TRBD1|TRBV6-2/TRBV6-3|.|TRBJ2-7
TGTGCCAGCAGCCCTGGACAGGGGGCGGTCTTGAACGAGCAGTACTTC
CASSPGQGAVLNEQYF
>17|.|TRBV7-8|.|TRBJ1-1
TGTGCCAGCACCCTCCCCCCGGGGTCGGGGGCGAACACTGAAGCTTTCTTT
CASTLPPGSGANTEAFF
>16|TRBD1|TRBV27|few|TRBJ2-7
TGTGCCAGCAGTTTATCGGGACAGGGGGCGGGGTACGAGCAGTACTTC
CASSLSGQGAGYEQYF
>14|TRBD2|TRBV5-1|many|TRBJ2-7
TGCGCCAGCACCCCACTAGCGGGAGTCTACGAGCAGTACTTC
CASTPLAGVYEQYF
>16|TRBD1|TRBV4-1|.|TRBJ2-7
TGCGCCAGCAGCCAAGATCTCCAGGGGGCAGGCGACGAGCAGTACTTC
CASSQDLQGAGDEQYF
>13|TRBD1|TRBV12-3/TRBV12-4|few|TRBJ1-1
TGTGCCAGCAGCTGGGACAGGAACACTGAAGCTTTCTTT
CASSWDRNTEAFF
>15|TRBD2|TRBV7-9|.|TRBJ2-3
TGTGCCAGCAGCCCGCCCGGGACTAGTGCAGATACGCAGTATTTT
CASSPPGTSADTQYF
>11|TRBD1|TRBV6-6|.|TRBJ1-1
TGTGCCAGCAATCAGGGGGCTGAAGCTTTCTTT
CASNQGAEAFF
>13|.|TRBV7-9|.|TRBJ2-1
TGTGCCAGCAGCTTGCGCCTTGACAATGAGCAGTTCTTC
CASSLRLDNEQFF
>14|.|TRBV24-1|.|TRBJ2-2
TGTGCCACCAGTGACGCTTTACGGACCGGGGAGCTGTTTTTT
CATSDALRTGELFF
>14|.|TRBV12-3/TRBV12-4|few|TRBJ1-1
TGTGCCACCATAGTAGACATACTGAACACTGAAGCTTTCTTT
CATIVDILNTEAFF
>15|.|TRBV7-9|few|TRBJ2-3
TGTGCCAGCAGCCCACCGACAGGATCCACAGATACGCAGTATTTT
CASSPPTGSTDTQYF
>15|TRBD2|TRBV12-3/TRBV12-4|.|TRBJ2-5
TGTGCCAGCAGTTCGAGACTAGCGGCGAAAGAGACCCAGTACTTC
CASSSRLAAKETQYF
>18|TRBD1|TRBV7-2|.|TRBJ2-7
TGTGCCAGCAGCTACGGGGGACAGGGGCCTGGAGCGTCCTACGAGCAGTACTTC
CASSYGGQGPGASYEQYF
>14|TRBD1|TRBV4-1|few|TRBJ2-1
TGCGCCACGACAGGGGTTGGGTCCTACAATGAGCAGTTCTTC
CATTGVGSYNEQFF
>15|.|TRBV19|.|TRBJ2-7
TGTGCCAGTAGTCTCGGCGGACCGGACCCATACGAGCAGTACTTC
CASSLGGPDPYEQYF
>16|.|TRBV4-3|many|TRBJ2-1
TGCGCCAGCAGCCAAGATTTGGGCGGGGCCTACAATGAGCAGTTCTTC
CASSQDLGGAYNEQFF
>18|TRBD2|TRBV4-1|few|TRBJ2-1
TGCGCCAGCAGCCAAGGGGGACCGGGACTAGCGGGAGCGAGTGAGCAGTTCTTC
CASSQGGPGLAGASEQFF
>15|TRBD2|TRBV4-3|many|TRBJ2-1
TGCGCCAGCAGCGTTCTAGCGGGAGGCACCAATGAGCAGTTCTTC
CASSVLAGGTNEQFF
>13|.|TRBV19|.|TRBJ2-5
TGTGCCAGTAGTATCCGGCTGAAGGAGACCCAGTACTTC
CASSIRLKETQYF
>12|TRBD2|TRBV7-9|few|TRBJ2-1
TGTGCCAGTGGCGGGAGGGGGACTGAGCAGTTCTTC
CASGGRGTEQFF
>16|.|TRBV5-1|few|TRBJ2-4
TGCGCCAGCAGCCCTCTTGGAGAAATAGCCAAAAACATTCAGTACTTC
CASSPLGEIAKNIQYF
>14|.|TRBV5-1|few|TRBJ2-5
TGCGCCAGCAGTTATGCGGACAACCAAGAGACCCAGTACTTC
CASSYADNQETQYF
>13|.|TRBV14|.|TRBJ1-1
TGTGCCAGCAGCCAAGGGGGGGGGATTGAAGCTTTCTTT
CASSQGGGIEAFF
>17|TRBD2|TRBV9|few|TRBJ2-3
TGTGCCAGCAGCGGTCAGACTAGCGGGCATAGCACAGATACGCAGTATTTT
CASSGQTSGHSTDTQYF
>18|TRBD1|TRBV5-1|.|TRBJ2-3
TGCGCCAGCAGCCTTCCGCCGGGACAGGGGCCAAGCACAGATACGCAGTATTTT
CASSLPPGQGPSTDTQYF
>13|.|TRBV4-2|.|TRBJ2-3
TGTGCCAGCAGCCAAGGAGCTACGAACACGCAGTATTTT
CASSQGATNTQYF
>15|.|TRBV3-1|few|TRBJ2-1
TGTGCCAGCAGCCCGGACTGGAGCTCCTACAATGAGCAGTTCTTC
CASSPDWSSYNEQFF
>15|.|TRBV5-5|many|TRBJ1-4
TGTGCCAGCAGCTTGGGCAGTACAACTAATGAAAAACTGTTTTTT
CASSLGSTTNEKLFF
>15|TRBD1|TRBV18|few|TRBJ2-3
TGTGCCAGCTCACCCACAGGGGGCACGACAGATACGCAGTATTTT
CASSPTGGTTDTQYF
>14|.|TRBV7-9|.|TRBJ2-1
TGTGCCAGCAGCACCCAACGGACGGGGAATGAGCAGTTCTTC
CASSTQRTGNEQFF
>13|.|TRBV4-3|few|TRBJ2-3
TGCGCCAGCAGCTCAAGCATGGGAGATACGCAGTATTTT
CASSSSMGDTQYF
>16|.|TRBV5-5|few|TRBJ2-1
TGTGCCAGCAGCTTGATGGGCGGGCACGCCTACAATGAGCAGTTCTTC
CASSLMGGHAYNEQFF
>17|.|TRBV4-3|.|TRBJ1-4
TGCGCCAGCAGCCAAGATAGGTCGGGGGCTTGGGGTGAAAAACTGTTTTTT
CASSQDRSGAWGEKLFF
>15|.|TRBV28|few|TRBJ1-6
TGTGCCAGCAGTTTGGGAGGGCAGCGTAATTCACCCCTCCACTTT
CASSLGGQRNSPLHF
>13|.|TRBV20-1|few|TRBJ1-6
TGCAGTGCTAGAGTGGGTGCGGATTCACCCCTCCACTTT
CSARVGADSPLHF
>13|.|TRBV7-6|few|TRBJ1-1
TGTGCCAGCAGCTTGTACCGGGAGAGTGAAGCTTTCTTT
CASSLYRESEAFF